This passage covers 10 T cell receptor beta chains from one sample sequenced in a study of shared clonotypes between healthy human individuals. Only in-frame clones appear in the TCRdb table, and some are missing; sequencing was by immunoSEQ multiplex PCR. The sample has 760,000 or so clones, around 96% seen once. CD45RO-negative, CCR7-selected cells formed the naive CD8 fraction, which excluded terminally differentiated effector memory CD45RA+ cells. Material for sequencing was naive CD8+ T cells sorted from blood. Receptors were obtained from a man aged 30 to 45 in good health.

This clone was counted a single time. The chain has TRBV7-9 and TRBJ2-5; D unclear. The V gene's germline CDR1 is SEHNR and CDR2 FQNEAQ (reference sequence). This CDR3 has 12 residues. V gave up 2 bases and J gave up 5 bases, with 6 bases separating them. The CDR3 region has the DNA TGTGCCAGCAGCTTAAGGGTGGAGACCCAGTACTTC. Its translation: CASSLRVETQYF.

This clone was seen just once. V is TRBV4-1 and J is TRBJ2-3; TRBD2 agrees at 7 bases. CDR1 is MGHRA and CDR2 is YSYEKL in the germline V gene. After removal of 1 base from V and 0 bases from J, the junction contained 7 bases not matched to a gene. The CDR3 is made up of 17 amino acids. The DNA for the CDR3 is TGCGCCAGCAGCCAAGTGTCGCTAGCGGAAAGCACAGATACGCAGTATTTT. Translation gives CASSQVSLAESTDTQYF.

The chain joins TRBV4-1 to TRBJ2-3; D might be TRBD1 or TRBD2, each matching 7 bases. The germline CDR1 and CDR2 sequences are MGHRA and YSYEKL. V lost 4 bases and J 2 bases, leaving 16 bases between the germline ends. The CDR3 contains 16 residues. The CDR3 coding sequence is TGCGCCAGCAGCCCCCGCCAGGGGGGGGTCACAGATACGCAGTATTTT. As protein: CASSPRQGGVTDTQYF.

The chain uses TRBV14 and TRBJ2-7; no firm D call. Germline V gene data show CDR1 as SGHDN and CDR2 as FVKESK. The V end was cut by 4 bases, the J end by 0 bases, with 4 bases between. The CDR3 is 12 residues long. The CDR3 spells CASSPNSYEQYF. Here the CDR3 DNA reads TGTGCCAGCAGCCCCAACTCCTACGAGCAGTACTTC.

The chain links TRBV7-9 to TRBJ2-7, with 7 positions matching TRBD1. The junction had 7 bases not matched to a gene; V was cut back by 5 bases and J by 3 bases. The CDR3 covers 14 residues. Germline lookup yields CDR1 SEHNR and CDR2 FQNEAQ (reference sequence). CDR3 sequence: CASSKGQIYYEQYF. The CDR3 DNA sequence: TGTGCCAGCAGCAAGGGACAGATCTACTACGAGCAGTACTTC.

The V gene is TRBV9, the J gene TRBJ2-5; no reliable D call. This CDR3 is 13 amino acids long. The germline gives CDR1 SGDLS, CDR2 YYNGEE. V was clipped by 4 bases and J by 1 base, with 8 bases between them. The CDR3 protein is CASSLGGQETQYF. CDR3 in DNA: TGTGCCAGCAGCCTAGGTGGCCAAGAGACCCAGTACTTC.

This sequence joins TRBV29-1 and TRBJ2-2, with TRBD2 as a possible D gene (5 bases). Germline CDR1 is SQVTM and CDR2 is ANQGSEA. V shed 4 bases and J shed 10 bases, with 16 bases lying between them. The CDR3 extends over 13 amino acids. The CDR3 spells CSVVLATSPELFF. The CDR3 DNA sequence: TGCAGCGTTGTTCTAGCCACTTCCCCGGAGCTGTTTTTT.

This chain joins TRBV7-9 and TRBJ2-7; 11 bases match TRBD1. V shed 5 bases, J shed 2 bases, and the junction held 14 bases outside the gene matches. The CDR3 is 18 amino acids. The germline V gene has CDR1 SEHNR and CDR2 FQNEAQ (reference sequence). CDR3 in amino acids: CASSGIGTGGPRAYEQYF. The CDR3 DNA sequence: TGTGCCAGCAGCGGAATTGGGACAGGGGGTCCTCGGGCCTACGAGCAGTACTTC.

V usage is TRBV12-2 and J usage is TRBJ2-7. TRBV12-2 is a known pseudogene. CDR3 length equals 19 residues. CDR3 loop: CASRLGAGATTESSYEQYF. The CDR3 nucleotides read TGTGCAAGTCGCTTAGGGGCCGGGGCGACCACCGAAAGCTCCTACGAGCAGTACTTC.

The genes are TRBV29-1 and TRBJ2-1; the D gene is possibly TRBD2 (5 bases). V shed 4 bases and J shed 5 bases, with 12 bases lying between them. This CDR3 region has 13 residues. The germline CDR1 and CDR2 sequences are SQVTM and ANQGSEA. CDR3 amino acids: CSVVALAHNEQFF. DNA for the CDR3: TGCAGCGTTGTAGCGCTGGCCCACAATGAGCAGTTCTTC.